The rows below give T cell receptor beta chains drawn from one sample of a study of cytomegalovirus exposure and HLA in healthy donors. Clones were sequenced by immunoSEQ multiplex PCR, and TCRdb holds only the in-frame ones, with some missing. The data hold some 150,000 clones, with roughly three quarters observed a single time. What was sequenced was PBMCs. These receptor sequences come from a male donor in good health and CMV-seronegative. The conserved cysteine and the conserved F or W are not part of the CDR3 here.

cdr3_length | v_call | cdr3_aa
11 | TRBV2 | ASGSGQHYGYT
15 | TRBV4-2 | ASSQPMGQGLPGELF
13 | TRBV28 | ASSWGQGLNQPQH
14 | TRBV7-9 | ASSLPPGQGVSEQY
14 | TRBV6-1 | ASSEARTGLSRPQH
12 | TRBV28 | ASSSYLSNQPQH
12 | TRBV18 | ASSRRTGSNEQF
9 | TRBV11-2 | ASSRQGKLF
14 | TRBV4-2 | ASSQLQGPRFYGYT
10 | TRBV28 | ASSWGGYEQY
14 | TRBV9 | ASSVSVSVSNQPQH
10 | TRBV2 | ASSEGSHEQY
12 | TRBV28 | ASSRPPGGHGYT
14 | TRBV7-3 | ASSLTAGARGGELF
17 | TRBV13 | ASSAPEGTGNSPNYGYT
9 | TRBV6-5 | ASSFAGELF
12 | TRBV5-4 | ASSGEGTWNGYT
13 | TRBV6-1 | ASTRGESGRTEAF
11 | TRBV11-2 | ASSPGGSYEQY